This entry lists 20 T cell receptor beta chains sequenced from one sample in a study of blood T cell repertoires in COVID-19. The method was immunoSEQ multiplex PCR; TCRdb's version includes in-frame clones alone and lacks a portion of them. Here the sample spans 250,000 or so clones, about nine tenths being singletons. The sample consisted of PBMCs or T cells enriched from blood (not recorded which). The receptors stem from a human donor in a cohort exposed to, infected with or recovered from COVID-19 (not recorded which). The donor label of this sample is uncertain.

The DNA of the CDR3 is TGTGCCAGCAGAGACAGCTCCTATAATTCACCCCTCCACTTT. Translated, it gives CASRDSSYNSPLHF. The rearrangement joins TRBV6-5 to TRBJ1-6, with a weak D call TRBD1 (5 bases). Trimming removed 6 bases at V and 0 bases at J, with 6 bases between. The CDR3 runs to 14 residues. The germline V gene encodes CDR1 MNHEY and CDR2 SVGAGI.

For the CDR3, the DNA is TGTGCCAGCAGCACACCCGGACAGGCCTACTCTAATGAAAAACTGTTTTTT. It specifies CASSTPGQAYSNEKLFF. This chain uses TRBV5-6 with TRBJ1-4; 7 bases line up with TRBD1. In germline, CDR1 is SGHDT, CDR2 YYEEEE. V was pared by 4 bases and J by 3 bases, with 12 bases of the junction left unmatched. The CDR3 extends over 17 amino acids. The whole variable domain, remainder taken from reference TRBV5-6 and TRBJ1-4, is DAGVTQSPTHLIKTRGQQVTLRCSPKSGHDTVSWYQQALGQGPQFIFQYYEEEERQRGNFPDRFSGHQFPNYSSELNVNALLLGDSALYLCASSTPGQAYSNEKLFFGSGTQLSVL.

For the CDR3, the DNA is TGTGCCATCAGTGTGGACAGGGATCACTACGAGCAGTACTTC. Translating it yields CAISVDRDHYEQYF. The J gene is TRBJ2-7, the V gene TRBV10-3; 8 nucleotides align to TRBD1. The CDR3 has 14 amino acids. V lost 4 bases to trimming and J lost 3 bases; unmatched junction nucleotides: 5. Germline loops: CDR1 ENHRY, CDR2 SYGVKD.

The gene calls are TRBV3-1 (or the pseudogene TRBV3-2) and TRBJ1-5; possibly TRBD1 for D (6 bases). Germline CDR1 LGHDT, CDR2 YNNKEL (reference sequence). The CDR3 consists of 18 residues. V shed 0 bases and J shed 2 bases, with 17 bases lying between them. CDR3 region: CASSQELRGTNGNQPQHF. CDR3 DNA sequence: TGTGCCAGCAGCCAAGAGTTGAGGGGGACCAATGGCAATCAGCCCCAGCATTTT.

The chain joins TRBV3-1 (or the pseudogene TRBV3-2) to TRBJ1-2; D gene ambiguous. The germline CDR1 and CDR2 sequences are LGHDT and YNNKEL (reference sequence). This CDR3 spans 13 amino acids. Between the trimmed V and J ends, which lost 1 base and 3 bases, there was a span of 6 bases. The CDR3 is CASSQVTDYGYTF. In DNA, the CDR3 is TGTGCCAGCAGCCAAGTAACAGACTATGGCTACACCTTC.

This sequence joins TRBV29-1 and TRBJ1-5, with D perhaps matching TRBD1 (5 bases). Germline lookup yields CDR1 SQVTM and CDR2 ANQGSEA. Trimming removed 8 bases from V and 4 bases from J, with 15 bases in between. This CDR3 contains 13 residues. The CDR3, as DNA: TGCAGCACATCGGCCGGGGGGAATCAGCCCCAGCATTTT. Protein product: CSTSAGGNQPQHF.

This chain connects TRBV19 to TRBJ2-7, with TRBD2 as a possible D gene (6 bases). The CDR3 loop spans 16 amino acids. The V end lost 3 bases, the J end lost 0 bases, and 15 bases lay between the germline ends. The germline V gene has CDR1 LNHDA and CDR2 SQIVND (reference sequence). DNA of the CDR3: TGTGCCAGTAGTATGGGCGGGACGTCGAGCTCCTACGAGCAGTACTTC. Its protein is CASSMGGTSSSYEQYF.

The chain couples TRBV30 to TRBJ2-7; tentative D call: TRBD2 (6 bases). The CDR3 runs to 13 residues. CDR1 is GTSNPN, CDR2 SVGIG, per germline (reference sequence). V was shortened by 4 bases and J by 1 base, with 11 bases between the two germline ends. As DNA, the CDR3 is TGTGCCTGGACACTAGCTGGATCCTACGAGCAGTACTTC. It encodes CAWTLAGSYEQYF.

The genes are TRBV12-2 and TRBJ1-2; TRBD1, the table's D call, was not compared with the DNA. TRBV12-2 is noted as a pseudogene. This CDR3 has 15 residues. Here the CDR3 DNA reads TGTGCAAGTCGCTTGTCCAAACAGGGATCCTATGGCTACACCTTC. It codes for CASRLSKQGSYGYTF.

V usage is TRBV19 and J usage is TRBJ2-7; no reliable D call. From germline, CDR1 is LNHDA and CDR2 SQIVND (reference sequence). The CDR3 is made up of 14 amino acids. V was trimmed by 5 bases and J by 2 bases, leaving 13 bases between them. The CDR3 loop is CASSRSTNPYEQYF. CDR3 coding DNA: TGTGCCAGTAGTCGTAGTACGAACCCCTACGAGCAGTACTTC.

In DNA, the CDR3 is TGTGCCAGCAGACGTACAGGGGCTGGTCAGCCCCAGCATTTT. Translation: CASRRTGAGQPQHF. The chain carries TRBV7-9 and TRBJ1-5, with 7 bases matching TRBD1. This CDR3 has 14 amino acids. V shed 6 bases and J 6 bases; nucleotides not matched to a gene: 8. The germline gives CDR1 SEHNR, CDR2 FQNEAQ (reference sequence).

The rearrangement uses TRBV2 and TRBJ2-5; 10 positions match TRBD1. With V trimmed by 8 bases and J by 3 bases, 6 bases remained unmatched. The germline CDR1 and CDR2 sequences are SNHLY and FYNNEI. The CDR3 sequence is 14 residues long. The CDR3 region has the DNA TGTGCCAGCTGTAGACAGGGGGCGAAAGAGACCCAGTACTTC. Translation gives CASCRQGAKETQYF. Together with reference TRBV2 and TRBJ2-5, the CDR3 gives the full variable domain: EPEVTQTPSHQVTQMGQEVILRCVPISNHLYFYWYRQILGQKVEFLVSFYNNEISEKSEIFDDQFSVERPDGSNFTLKIRSTKLEDSAMYFCASCRQGAKETQYFGPGTRLLVL.

The chain combines TRBV19 with TRBJ2-2; 11 bases are a match to TRBD2. Germline V gene sequence: CDR1 LNHDA, CDR2 SQIVND (reference sequence). The CDR3 loop spans 16 amino acids. V was pared by 9 bases and J by 1 base, with 7 bases of the junction left unmatched. CDR3 residues: CASTLAGAQNTGELFF. The DNA for the CDR3 is TGTGCCAGCACACTAGCGGGGGCACAGAACACCGGGGAGCTGTTTTTT.

The rearrangement joins TRBV7-9 to TRBJ1-1, with a weak D call TRBD1 (5 bases). CDR1 SEHNR and CDR2 FQNEAQ come from the germline V gene (reference sequence). The V and J ends lost 5 bases and 1 base respectively, with 17 bases between them. This CDR3 contains 16 residues. The CDR3 region is CASSLGYQGWNTEAFF. CDR3 DNA sequence: TGTGCCAGCAGCCTAGGATACCAGGGATGGAACACTGAAGCTTTCTTT.

The J gene is TRBJ2-1, the V gene TRBV11-2, with a tentative D call TRBD1 (5 bases). CDR1 and CDR2 from the germline V gene are SGHAT and FQNNGV. The V end was cut by 0 bases, the J end by 5 bases, with 11 bases between. This CDR3 region has 15 residues. In DNA form, the CDR3 reads TGTGCCAGCAGCTTAGAAGAGACAGTCAACAATGAGCAGTTCTTC. Translating gives CASSLEETVNNEQFF.

The chain carries TRBV19 and TRBJ1-5; 10 bases are shared with TRBD1. The CDR3 totals 16 residues. The trim removed 2 bases at V and 2 bases at J, leaving 3 bases unmatched. Germline CDR1 reads LNHDA; CDR2 reads SQIVND (reference sequence). The CDR3 loop reads CASSILGTGGNQPQHF. In DNA form, the CDR3 reads TGTGCCAGTAGTATACTCGGGACAGGGGGCAATCAGCCCCAGCATTTT.

The chain's CDR3 is CASSLRLAKDYEQYF. The DNA for the CDR3 is TGTGCCAGCAGCTTAAGACTAGCTAAAGACTACGAGCAGTACTTC. The chain links TRBV7-8 to TRBJ2-7; TRBD2 matches at 7 bases. The V gene's germline CDR1 is SGHVS and CDR2 FQNEAQ. This CDR3 has 15 residues. The trim removed 2 bases at V and 3 bases at J, leaving 7 bases unmatched.

The rearrangement uses TRBV27 and TRBJ1-5, with 7 bases matching TRBD1. Losses at the gene ends were 5 bases for V and 5 bases for J; bases not matched to a gene: 3. This CDR3 has 13 amino acids. Per germline, CDR1 MNHEY and CDR2 SMNVEV (reference sequence). The CDR3 coding sequence is TGTGCCAGCAGTACAGGGGATTATCAGCCCCAGCATTTT. Protein product: CASSTGDYQPQHF.

The chain links TRBV18 to TRBJ1-1; D is ambiguous. The V end lost 3 bases, the J end lost 3 bases, and 8 bases lay between the germline ends. Germline V CDR1 and CDR2: KGHSH, LQKENI. This CDR3 has 13 amino acids. CDR3 protein: CASSPKLDTEAFF. CDR3 nucleotide sequence: TGTGCCAGCTCACCGAAACTGGACACTGAAGCTTTCTTT.

This clone showed up just once. The chain uses TRBV10-3 and TRBJ1-3, with D uncertain. V dropped 3 bases and J dropped 0 bases, with 9 bases sitting between them. This CDR3 is 15 amino acids long. Germline CDR1 is ENHRY and CDR2 is SYGVKD. The CDR3, as DNA: TGTGCCATCAGTGACCGGGTTGACTCTGGAAACACCATATATTTT. Protein product: CAISDRVDSGNTIYF.